This is a list of T cell receptor beta chains from one sample in a study of early T cells in non-severe SARS-CoV-2 infection. TCRdb recomputed calls from the 5' RACE reads with MiXCR, one row per CDR3 protein. The sample includes some 76,000 distinct CDR3 sequences, roughly 16% of them seen just once. Sample: whole blood. These receptors came from an adult who was a healthcare worker with PCR-confirmed SARS-CoV-2 infection or an uninfected control (not recorded which). Each CDR3 is given with its conserved first and last residue.

J,V,CDR3
TRBJ1-1,TRBV3-1,CASSQTGGAVGEAFF
TRBJ2-1,TRBV28,CASRLHYTSYNEQFF
TRBJ2-3,TRBV10-2,CASSIPPVTQYF
TRBJ2-7,TRBV7-6,CASSPPDLDFPYEQYF
TRBJ2-3,TRBV20-1,CSARTPSGGTDTQYF
TRBJ2-1,TRBV7-9,CASSLTDSPGPYNEQFF
TRBJ2-1,TRBV20-1,CSCKRAYNEQFF
TRBJ2-1,TRBV7-2,CASSERGEQFF
TRBJ2-1,TRBV20-1,CSASGTPGFSYNEQFF
TRBJ2-7,TRBV29-1,CSVAIAYEQYF
TRBJ2-1,TRBV15,CATSRSLGGDNEQFF
TRBJ2-1,TRBV19,CASSRTSRAPYNEQFF
TRBJ2-1,TRBV7-2,CASSRLGLEQFF
TRBJ2-7,TRBV20-1,CSATIETGVDYEQYF
TRBJ2-2,TRBV6-2/TRBV6-3,CASSYPLRGSGRNTGELFF
TRBJ2-7,TRBV10-1,CAGTSDRGGEQYF
TRBJ1-4,TRBV28,CASSYFGKLFF